The 18 T cell receptor beta chains presented below share a single source sample, sequenced in a study of blood T cell repertoires in COVID-19. Only in-frame clones appear in the TCRdb table, and some are missing; sequencing was by immunoSEQ multiplex PCR. The table has 110,000 to 150,000 clones, approximately 87% seen once. Sequencing used PBMCs or T cells enriched from blood (not recorded which). These receptors came from a man between 60 and 75 years old who had recovered from COVID-19.

This chain links TRBV5-1 with TRBJ2-1; D perhaps matches TRBD1 (6 bases). The length of the CDR3 is 14 residues. Germline V gives CDR1 SGHRS, CDR2 YFSETQ. Deletions cut 5 bases from V and 9 bases from J, with 18 bases between. Here the CDR3 reads CASSTDSPGGEQFF. The CDR3 DNA is TGCGCCAGCAGTACGGACAGCCCAGGAGGTGAGCAGTTCTTC.

The chain is built from TRBV19 and TRBJ1-5; 9 nucleotides line up with TRBD1. Trimming at V came to 5 bases and at J to 4 bases, leaving 9 bases not matched to a gene. The CDR3 sequence is 16 residues long. Germline loops: CDR1 LNHDA, CDR2 SQIVND (reference sequence). CDR3 nucleotide sequence: TGTGCCAGTAGTGGGTGGGGACAGGGATCAAATCAGCCCCAGCATTTT. Translation: CASSGWGQGSNQPQHF.

The chain has TRBV30 and TRBJ1-4; D possibly corresponds to TRBD1 (5 bases). This CDR3 has 16 residues. Looked up from germline, CDR1 is GTSNPN and CDR2 is SVGIG (reference sequence). With 2 bases removed from V and 10 bases from J, the gap between germline ends came to 23 bases. The CDR3 bases are TGTGCCTGGAGTCCCGTGATTAAAAGGGGAATTGGAAAACTGTTTTTT. Protein: CAWSPVIKRGIGKLFF.

This chain joins TRBV7-3 and TRBJ2-5; no firm D call. Trimming stripped 1 base from V and 5 bases from J, with 8 bases between. Germline lookup yields CDR1 SGHTA and CDR2 FQGTGA. The CDR3 consists of 13 residues. CDR3 region: CASSLSTQETQYF. CDR3 DNA sequence: TGTGCCAGCAGCTTAAGTACGCAGGAGACCCAGTACTTC.

The chain uses TRBV19 and TRBJ1-5, with D tentatively TRBD1 (5 bases). With 7 bases removed from V and 2 bases from J, the gap between germline ends came to 24 bases. Germline V gene sequence: CDR1 LNHDA, CDR2 SQIVND (reference sequence). The CDR3 runs to 18 residues. CDR3 DNA: TGTGCCAGTACCGGGAGAGAAAGGGGCTGGGGTGGCAATCAGCCCCAGCATTTT. Amino acids: CASTGRERGWGGNQPQHF.

This clone was recorded once. The rearrangement links TRBV7-9 to TRBJ1-1, with unresolved D. The CDR3 totals 13 residues. In germline, CDR1 is SEHNR, CDR2 FQNEAQ (reference sequence). Deletions cut 5 bases from V and 4 bases from J, with 11 bases between. The CDR3 protein is CASSPVPLTEAFF. The CDR3 DNA is TGTGCCAGCAGCCCTGTCCCTCTCACTGAAGCTTTCTTT.

This rearrangement joins TRBV3-1 (or the pseudogene TRBV3-2) to TRBJ2-7, with unresolved D. Deletions cut 5 bases from V and 3 bases from J, with 5 bases between. The CDR3 length is 11 residues. Per germline, CDR1 LGHDT and CDR2 YNNKEL (reference sequence). In nucleotides, the CDR3 is TGTGCCAGCAGCTCGAGCTACGAGCAGTACTTC. This sequence encodes CASSSSYEQYF.

The chain employs TRBV19 and TRBJ2-2; perhaps TRBD1 as D (6 bases). Germline values: CDR1 LNHDA, CDR2 SQIVND (reference sequence). The germline V and J ends were trimmed by 7 bases and 5 bases, with 17 bases remaining between them. This CDR3 has 15 residues. CDR3 in amino acids: CASNRRTDGTGELFF. The DNA of the CDR3 is TGTGCCAGTAATCGAAGGACAGACGGGACCGGGGAGCTGTTTTTT.

CDR3 amino acids: CASSPTIQGMREKLFF. The CDR3 DNA follows: TGTGCCAGCAGTCCAACCATACAGGGGATGCGGGAAAAACTGTTTTTT. This rearrangement joins TRBV27 to TRBJ1-4; TRBD1 matches 7 bases. Germline V gives CDR1 MNHEY, CDR2 SMNVEV (reference sequence). V lost 5 bases to trimming and J lost 8 bases; unmatched junction nucleotides: 14. This CDR3 spans 16 amino acids.

The V and J genes are TRBV28 and TRBJ2-5; D unclear. This CDR3 is 15 amino acids long. V lost 5 bases and J 3 bases, leaving 16 bases between the germline ends. Germline V lookup: CDR1 MDHEN, CDR2 SYDVKM. CDR3 DNA: TGTGCCAGCAGTCCCAATACTGTTACAGAAGAGACCCAGTACTTC. This encodes CASSPNTVTEETQYF.

This chain connects TRBV30 to TRBJ1-4; TRBD1 might be the D (6 bases). The CDR3 extends over 14 amino acids. Germline V gene lookup returns CDR1 GTSNPN and CDR2 SVGIG (reference sequence). V lost 0 bases and J 8 bases, leaving 13 bases between the germline ends. The CDR3 sequence: CAWSVGGAREKLFF. The DNA for the CDR3 is TGTGCCTGGAGTGTAGGGGGGGCTAGGGAAAAACTGTTTTTT.

This sequence joins TRBV3-1 (or the pseudogene TRBV3-2) and TRBJ1-2, with 11 positions matching TRBD1. Trimming cost V 5 bases and J 6 bases; bases outside gene matches: 8. The CDR3 is made up of 15 amino acids. Looked up from germline, CDR1 is LGHDT and CDR2 is YNNKEL (reference sequence). CDR3 region: CASSYWGQGGDGYTF. Written as DNA, the CDR3 is TGTGCCAGCAGCTATTGGGGACAGGGGGGTGATGGCTACACCTTC.

In DNA, the CDR3 is TGCGCCAGCAGCCAAGAAAGTTCAGGATTAGCGACACGAGAGCAGTACTTC. Its translation: CASSQESSGLATREQYF. This chain joins TRBV4-1 and TRBJ2-7; a weak D match, TRBD2 (5 bases). There are 17 residues in the CDR3. Trimming took off 0 bases at V and 7 bases at J, with 22 bases between the two ends. Germline V gives CDR1 MGHRA, CDR2 YSYEKL.

V gene TRBV2 combines with J gene TRBJ1-2; TRBD1 agrees at 9 bases. The CDR3 sequence is 15 residues long. Germline CDR1 SNHLY, CDR2 FYNNEI. V trimming: 4 bases; J trimming: 6 bases; junction bases outside the gene matches: 9. The CDR3: CASSVLQGAGNGYTF. The CDR3 DNA reads as TGTGCCAGCAGTGTCCTACAGGGGGCGGGTAATGGCTACACCTTC.

The chain employs TRBV7-8 and TRBJ2-3; 9 nucleotides agree with TRBD2. CDR1 and CDR2 (germline): SGHVS, FQNEAQ. The CDR3 covers 16 residues. V lost 5 bases and J lost 2; bases outside the gene matches: 8. The chain's CDR3 is CASSPLAGGHTDTQYF. The CDR3 DNA follows: TGTGCCAGCAGCCCCCTCGCGGGGGGGCACACAGATACGCAGTATTTT.

The V call is TRBV5-1, the J call TRBJ2-7, with 9 bases aligning to TRBD1. V lost 6 bases, J lost 4 bases, and 17 bases stayed unmatched. In germline, CDR1 is SGHRS, CDR2 YFSETQ. The CDR3 is 17 amino acids. The CDR3 DNA reads TGCGCCAGCACCCCTGCTGGGACAGGGAGATTAAGGTACGAGCAGTACTTC. Translating it yields CASTPAGTGRLRYEQYF. Full variable domain (remainder filled in from reference TRBV5-1 and TRBJ2-7): KAGVTQTPRYLIKTRGQQVTLSCSPISGHRSVSWYQQTPGQGLQFLFEYFSETQRNKGNFPGRFSGRQFSNSRSEMNVSTLELGDSALYLCASTPAGTGRLRYEQYFGPGTRLTVT.

The V and J genes are TRBV19 and TRBJ1-6; 7 bases align to TRBD1. Germline V gene sequence: CDR1 LNHDA, CDR2 SQIVND (reference sequence). V was clipped by 6 bases and J by 5 bases; unmatched bases: 7. This CDR3 region has 15 residues. Here the CDR3 reads CASRPPTGNNSPLHF. The CDR3 DNA reads as TGTGCCAGTAGGCCCCCGACAGGGAATAATTCACCCCTCCACTTT. Drawing the rest from reference TRBV19 and TRBJ1-6, the complete variable domain is DGGITQSPKYLFRKEGQNVTLSCEQNLNHDAMYWYRQDPGQGLRLIYYSQIVNDFQKGDIAEGYSVSREKKESFPLTVTSAQKNPTAFYLCASRPPTGNNSPLHFGNGTRLTVT.

The gene calls are TRBV5-1 and TRBJ2-2; 8 nucleotides match TRBD2. The CDR3 is 14 residues long. Germline-derived CDR1 and CDR2 are SGHRS and YFSETQ. J gave up 6 bases and V 5 bases, and 6 bases lay outside the gene matches. The CDR3 is CASRDRGGPGELFF. The CDR3 region has the DNA TGCGCCAGCAGAGATCGGGGGGGCCCCGGGGAGCTGTTTTTT. The full variable domain, its missing parts supplied by reference TRBV5-1 and TRBJ2-2, is KAGVTQTPRYLIKTRGQQVTLSCSPISGHRSVSWYQQTPGQGLQFLFEYFSETQRNKGNFPGRFSGRQFSNSRSEMNVSTLELGDSALYLCASRDRGGPGELFFGEGSRLTVL.